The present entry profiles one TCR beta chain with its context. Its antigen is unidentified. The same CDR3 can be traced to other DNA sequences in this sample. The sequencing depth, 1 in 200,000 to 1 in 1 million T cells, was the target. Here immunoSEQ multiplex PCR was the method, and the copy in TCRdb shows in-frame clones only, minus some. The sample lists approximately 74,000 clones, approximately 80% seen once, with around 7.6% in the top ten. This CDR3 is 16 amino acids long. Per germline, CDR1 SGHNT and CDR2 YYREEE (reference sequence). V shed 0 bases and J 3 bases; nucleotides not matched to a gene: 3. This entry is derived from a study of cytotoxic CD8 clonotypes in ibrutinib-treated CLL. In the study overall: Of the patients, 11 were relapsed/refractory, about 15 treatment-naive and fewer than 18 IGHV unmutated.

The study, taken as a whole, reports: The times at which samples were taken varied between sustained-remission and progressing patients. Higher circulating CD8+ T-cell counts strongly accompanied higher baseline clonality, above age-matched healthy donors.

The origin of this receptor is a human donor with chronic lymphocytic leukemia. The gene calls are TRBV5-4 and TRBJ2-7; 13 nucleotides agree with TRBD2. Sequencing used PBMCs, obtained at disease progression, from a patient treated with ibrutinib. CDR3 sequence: CASSLGLAGGNYEQYF. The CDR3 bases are TGTGCCAGCAGCTTGGGACTAGCGGGAGGAAACTACGAGCAGTACTTC.